The rows below give T cell receptor beta chains drawn from one sample of a study of T cell responses to AZD1222 COVID-19 vaccine. The method was immunoSEQ multiplex PCR; TCRdb's version includes in-frame clones alone and lacks a portion of them. Here the sample spans roughly 93,000 clones, 85% to 90% being singletons. The sample was peripheral blood, taken on day 0 of AZD1222 vaccination. The receptors here all came from an adult in good health. The CDR3 runs from the conserved cysteine through the conserved F or W. Each record gives: D gene, V gene, J gene, clone size, CDR3 DNA, CDR3 protein. D genes are given only for firm matches. The size field is filled for only some rows; it gives once, few, many or a size class.

d_call: TRBD1; v_call: TRBV19; j_call: TRBJ2-1; clone_size: -; cdr3_nt: TGTGCCAGTAGGGTCTTCGGGACAGGGGGCTTCAATGAGCAGTTCTTC; cdr3_aa: CASRVFGTGGFNEQFF
d_call: -; v_call: TRBV7-2; j_call: TRBJ1-1; clone_size: -; cdr3_nt: TGTGCCAGCAGCCGCGGGGGGGCGAGCACTGAAGCTTTCTTT; cdr3_aa: CASSRGGASTEAFF
d_call: -; v_call: TRBV5-1; j_call: TRBJ2-7; clone_size: -; cdr3_nt: TGCGCCAGCAGCTTGCTGCCGGCAGGGGGGAACGAGCAGTACTTC; cdr3_aa: CASSLLPAGGNEQYF
d_call: TRBD1; v_call: TRBV6-1; j_call: TRBJ2-3; clone_size: -; cdr3_nt: TGTGCCAGCAGTGGACCCGCCCAGACAGGGACCGGCACAGATACGCAGTATTTT; cdr3_aa: CASSGPAQTGTGTDTQYF
d_call: -; v_call: TRBV6-5; j_call: TRBJ1-4; clone_size: -; cdr3_nt: TGTGCCAGCGGCGCTGGGGAAAAACTGTTTTTT; cdr3_aa: CASGAGEKLFF
d_call: -; v_call: TRBV30; j_call: TRBJ2-7; clone_size: few; cdr3_nt: TGTGCCTGGAGTGTCGACCACTCCTACGAGCAGTACTTC; cdr3_aa: CAWSVDHSYEQYF
d_call: -; v_call: TRBV9; j_call: TRBJ1-4; clone_size: -; cdr3_nt: TGTGCCAGCAGCACCCAAGGGACTAATGAAAAACTGTTTTTT; cdr3_aa: CASSTQGTNEKLFF
d_call: -; v_call: TRBV28; j_call: TRBJ1-5; clone_size: -; cdr3_nt: TGTGCCAGCAAACCACAGGGAGTGGGTCAGCCCCAGCATTTT; cdr3_aa: CASKPQGVGQPQHF
d_call: -; v_call: TRBV28; j_call: TRBJ2-5; clone_size: -; cdr3_nt: TGTGCCAGCAGTGCCGGGCTAACCCAGTACTTC; cdr3_aa: CASSAGLTQYF
d_call: TRBD2; v_call: TRBV5-1; j_call: TRBJ2-1; clone_size: once; cdr3_nt: TGCGCCAGCAGCTTTTTCACCCCTGAAGAACGCAACGGATTAGCGGGAGTGGGTGAGCAGTTCTTC; cdr3_aa: CASSFFTPEERNGLAGVGEQFF
d_call: -; v_call: TRBV30; j_call: TRBJ1-4; clone_size: -; cdr3_nt: TGTGCCTGCGGTGGACAGCGCGCAACTAATGAAAAACTGTTTTTT; cdr3_aa: CACGGQRATNEKLFF
d_call: -; v_call: TRBV29-1; j_call: TRBJ2-1; clone_size: -; cdr3_nt: TGCAGCGTTGTCGGTAGCTCCTACAATGAGCAGTTCTTC; cdr3_aa: CSVVGSSYNEQFF
d_call: TRBD2; v_call: TRBV9; j_call: TRBJ2-2; clone_size: -; cdr3_nt: TGTGCCAGCAGCGTAGAGTTAAGCGGGAGGGGTTCCGGGGAGCTGTTTTTT; cdr3_aa: CASSVELSGRGSGELFF
d_call: TRBD1; v_call: TRBV7-3; j_call: TRBJ1-1; clone_size: -; cdr3_nt: TGTGCCAGCAGACAAGGGGGGACAGACACTGAAGCTTTCTTT; cdr3_aa: CASRQGGTDTEAFF
d_call: -; v_call: TRBV28; j_call: TRBJ1-2; clone_size: once; cdr3_nt: TGTGCCAGCAGTCCAAGACAAGTAATCGATGGCTACACCTTC; cdr3_aa: CASSPRQVIDGYTF
d_call: TRBD2; v_call: TRBV6-1; j_call: TRBJ2-1; clone_size: -; cdr3_nt: TGTGCCAGCAGTGAAGAACTAGCGGGGTCCCATGAGCAGTTCTTC; cdr3_aa: CASSEELAGSHEQFF
d_call: TRBD1; v_call: TRBV7-2; j_call: TRBJ2-3; clone_size: -; cdr3_nt: TGTGCCAGCAGCTTAGGGACAGGGTCAGATACGCAGTATTTT; cdr3_aa: CASSLGTGSDTQYF
d_call: -; v_call: TRBV9; j_call: TRBJ2-7; clone_size: -; cdr3_nt: TGTGCCAGCAGCGTAGGCGCGGTAGCTGGCACCGAGCAGTACTTC; cdr3_aa: CASSVGAVAGTEQYF
d_call: -; v_call: TRBV28; j_call: TRBJ1-2; clone_size: once; cdr3_nt: TGTGCCAGCAGGATCGTTATGGGACCGGCGGGGGGCTACACCTTC; cdr3_aa: CASRIVMGPAGGYTF
d_call: -; v_call: TRBV2; j_call: TRBJ1-2; clone_size: -; cdr3_nt: TGTGCCAGCAGTGAGTCGGGGAATGGTGGCTACACCTTC; cdr3_aa: CASSESGNGGYTF
d_call: -; v_call: TRBV27; j_call: TRBJ2-3; clone_size: -; cdr3_nt: TGTGCCAGCAGTTTCTCCGCGGGGCTCACAGATACGCAGTATTTT; cdr3_aa: CASSFSAGLTDTQYF
d_call: TRBD1; v_call: TRBV29-1; j_call: TRBJ2-4; clone_size: -; cdr3_nt: TGCAGCGCCGAGAAGGGACAGGGCGAAAACATTCAGTACTTC; cdr3_aa: CSAEKGQGENIQYF
d_call: -; v_call: TRBV14; j_call: TRBJ1-1; clone_size: -; cdr3_nt: TGTGCCAGCAGCCACTACAGGGAGGTCGTCACTGAAGCTTTCTTT; cdr3_aa: CASSHYREVVTEAFF
d_call: -; v_call: TRBV12-2; j_call: TRBJ1-2; clone_size: -; cdr3_nt: TGTGCAAGTCGCTCGCCCTTCGGGGGGTTCGGCTACACCTTC; cdr3_aa: CASRSPFGGFGYTF
d_call: -; v_call: TRBV7-2; j_call: TRBJ2-5; clone_size: -; cdr3_nt: TGTGCCAGCAGCTCCTCCGGGGGCTCCCAAGAGACCCAGTACTTC; cdr3_aa: CASSSSGGSQETQYF
d_call: TRBD2; v_call: TRBV9; j_call: TRBJ2-1; clone_size: -; cdr3_nt: TGTGCCAGCAGCGTAGGTATTAGCGGGAGCTCCTACAATGAGCAGTTCTTC; cdr3_aa: CASSVGISGSSYNEQFF
d_call: TRBD1; v_call: TRBV4-1; j_call: TRBJ2-2; clone_size: -; cdr3_nt: TGCGCCAGCAGCGGAAGACAGGGGGAGAACACCGGGGAGCTGTTTTTT; cdr3_aa: CASSGRQGENTGELFF